This T cell receptor beta chain appears in the sequencing data of a study of shared clonotypes between healthy human individuals (dated by TCRdb to between 2020 and 2021). Some background on the complete study: A couple of women and three men aged 18 to 49 years were included in the cohort. For each donor, CD4 naive and CD4 memory were each given three plates, CD8 naive was given two plates, and CD8 memory was given one plate. Blood TCR repertoires of several healthy adults were deeply sequenced to estimate repertoire size and the extent of clonotype sharing between individuals. To increase sequencing depth and limit assay-specific biases, different laboratories used diverse techniques to prepare libraries and sequence TCR repertoires. Between about 0.9 and 10 billion PBMCs per donor were obtained by leukapheresis. Here is what the overall study found, with its caveats: The small number of donors limited the genetic and exposure-history diversity represented. Only blood was sampled, and tissue TCR repertoires likely differ from those in blood. Across a few donors, about 4.5% of naive CD4, roughly 3.5% of naive CD8, roughly 2.2% of memory CD4, and 0.4% of memory CD8 clonotypes were shared. Pairwise subsampling indicated that sequencing depth was expected to affect the degree of clonotype sharing among donors. Higher generation probabilities were observed for clonotypes shared by all four sorted-subset donors than for non-shared clonotypes. Incomplete sequencing was indicated by rarefaction of sorted-subset datasets, despite the large sequencing depth. Naive subsets generally had larger estimated clonotype richness than memory subsets did.

TCR CDR3 regions were amplified from genomic DNA by multiplex PCR using the deep immunoSEQ assay. Genomic DNA extracted from each cell subset was distributed evenly over all wells of several immunoSEQ 96-well plates, and each plate served as one replicate. For sorted subsets, about 200 ng genomic DNA, equal to approximately 30,000 T cell genomes, was loaded into each replicate PCR. The purified libraries were quantified using a Qubit 3.0 fluorometer, sized with a Bioanalyzer 2100, and then quantified again using the KAPA Library Quantification kit. Every immunoSEQ 96-well plate was sequenced on a dedicated single-read 150-cycle Illumina NextSeq 550 flow cell. As for the authors' bioinformatics: Because only junctional sequences without quality scores were contained in the immunoSEQ output, filtering matching that applied to full-length reads could not be performed. To assign V/J genes and CDR3, sequences were annotated against IMGT germline references using PyIR, a Python wrapper for IgBLAST v1.9. Reads were filtered out if the reads had weak V/J assignments (E-value above 1e-6), no CDR3, stop codons, out-of-frame junctions, or ambiguous translated residues. A V3J clonotype was defined by an identical inferred V gene, J gene, and CDR3 amino acid sequence. To compute the percentage overlap between repertoires, the number of shared unique clonotypes was divided by the size of the smaller repertoire. Richness of each repertoire was evaluated using RTK rarefaction, the Chao1 estimator, and Recon v2.1 estimates of unobserved clonotypes. Generation probabilities for all TCRbeta clonotypes obtained by the gDNA method from four donors were computed using OLGA. TCRdb took over this immuneACCESS table, retaining in-frame rearrangements with V and J assigned. Such tables are incomplete; in checked studies, under half of the missing clones stem from an unresolved V gene, and the remainder is unexplained. For V, J and clone size, that table is used; D and trimming come from the DNA. For this sample there are 650,000 to 800,000 clones; 90% to 95% appear just once. 20% to 25% of the sample comes from the top ten.

From cysteine to phenylalanine, the CDR3 is 14 amino acids long. Only CDR3 DNA is held: 42 bases, read in frame from base 1. CDR1 and CDR2 are read off the germline V gene (reference sequence) as MNHEY and SMNVEV. V gives up 3 bases and J gives up 0 bases, and the segment between their germline ends measures 7 bases. Only a few counts were recorded for this clone. The antigen this receptor binds is unknown. Per-nucleotide qualities are absent, and no much larger clonotype sits a single base away. CD8 naive samples were obtained by positive selection for CCR7 among CD45RO-negative cells, yielding a CD45RA+CCR7+ population from which TemRA cells were excluded. Healthy HIV-negative adults with no recently reported acute infections or vaccinations were included as donors. Every donor was a Caucasian adult living in Nashville, Tennessee, USA. After blood collection by leukapheresis, PBMCs were isolated using Ficoll-Histopaque density gradient centrifugation and then cryopreserved in the vapor phase of liquid nitrogen. Purity and quantity of every magnetically sorted T cell population were checked by analytical flow cytometry. From each sorted fraction, genomic DNA was isolated and quantified by UV absorbance on a Nanodrop 2000c.

The TCR sequence derives from a man aged 25 to 40 in good health. The specimen sequenced was naive CD8+ T cells sorted from blood. This sample's cell subset or site label indicates: CD45RA+CCR7+. This sequence uses TRBV27 and TRBJ2-3; the D gene remains uncertain. The CDR3 in this case is CASSFLDSTDTQYF. The DNA is TGTGCCAGCAGTTTTCTAGATAGCACAGATACGCAGTATTTT.